This is a list of T cell receptor beta chains from one sample in a study of spatial heterogeneity in lung cancer. TCRdb re-called the 5' RACE reads through MiXCR, storing one row per CDR3 protein. The data hold about 20,000 distinct CDR3 sequences, with 9% to 10% observed a single time. The sample in question was PBMCs, obtained at follow-up. Receptors were obtained from a female donor with early-stage non-small cell lung cancer. Both conserved end residues are part of each CDR3. A D gene is named only where the DNA matches it firmly. Clone sizes are shown as once, few, many or a size class.

j_gene: TRBJ1-4
d_gene: NA
abundance: many
v_gene: TRBV15
CDR3nt: TGTGCCACCAGCAGAGATGTTCAGATTGAAAAACTGTTTTTT
CDR3aa: CATSRDVQIEKLFF

j_gene: TRBJ2-5
d_gene: NA
abundance: many
v_gene: TRBV7-2
CDR3nt: TGTGCCAGCAGCGCCTTGGGGGCTGGCGAGACCCAGTACTTC
CDR3aa: CASSALGAGETQYF

j_gene: TRBJ2-7
d_gene: TRBD1
abundance: few
v_gene: TRBV5-1
CDR3nt: TGCGCCAGCACCTCGACAGGGGACGAGCAGTACTTC
CDR3aa: CASTSTGDEQYF

j_gene: TRBJ2-7
d_gene: NA
abundance: many
v_gene: TRBV28
CDR3nt: TGTGCCAGCAGTTTATTGCGGGCCCCCTACGAGCAGTACTTC
CDR3aa: CASSLLRAPYEQYF

j_gene: TRBJ1-6
d_gene: NA
abundance: few
v_gene: TRBV12-3/TRBV12-4
CDR3nt: TGTGCCAGCACAGAAAACCATAATTCACCCCTCCACTTT
CDR3aa: CASTENHNSPLHF

j_gene: TRBJ2-7
d_gene: NA
abundance: many
v_gene: TRBV27
CDR3nt: TGTGCCAGCAGTTTAGGGGACCCCCGGGAGCTCTACGAGCAGTACTTC
CDR3aa: CASSLGDPRELYEQYF

j_gene: TRBJ1-2
d_gene: NA
abundance: few
v_gene: TRBV5-1
CDR3nt: TGCGCCAGCAGCTTGTCTCCGGGGGCTAACTATGGCTACACCTTC
CDR3aa: CASSLSPGANYGYTF

j_gene: TRBJ2-3
d_gene: TRBD2
abundance: many
v_gene: TRBV28
CDR3nt: TGTGCCAGCAGTTTAGTTAGCGGGAGGGCCAAAGATACGCAGTATTTT
CDR3aa: CASSLVSGRAKDTQYF

j_gene: TRBJ1-2
d_gene: NA
abundance: many
v_gene: TRBV10-3
CDR3nt: TGTGCCATCAGTGCGCAGGGGTATAACTATGGCTACACCTTC
CDR3aa: CAISAQGYNYGYTF

j_gene: TRBJ1-6
d_gene: NA
abundance: many
v_gene: TRBV28
CDR3nt: TGTGCCAGCAGTGGACAGTCTTCCAGCTCCTATAATTCACCCCTCCACTTT
CDR3aa: CASSGQSSSSYNSPLHF

j_gene: TRBJ2-5
d_gene: NA
abundance: few
v_gene: TRBV12-3/TRBV12-4
CDR3nt: TGTGCCAGCAGTTTGATGGGGACCCAGTACTTC
CDR3aa: CASSLMGTQYF